This T cell receptor beta chain was found in a study of T cells in Graves' hyperthyroidism and ophthalmopathy. The length of the CDR3 is 13 residues. CDR1 and CDR2 from the germline V gene are DFQATT and SNEGSKA (reference sequence). Trimming removed 5 bases from V and 1 base from J; junction bases left unmatched: 1. In its sample, this clonotype was seen many times. Its specificity is not known. Amplification of TCR beta CDR3 regions used RNA as the template. RT-PCR in the first round (using the HTBI primer set) targeted the TCR CDR3. TCRdb re-derived calls from the multiplex PCR reads in MiXCR, one entry per CDR3 protein. The sample consists of about 600,000 distinct CDR3 sequences, about 14% of them appearing once. General study findings and limits: Expanded thyroid clonotypes (above 0.001) were mostly also found in blood.

Input material: blood. The chain couples TRBV20-1 to TRBJ2-5; 10 nucleotides align to TRBD2. This clonotype originated in a woman between 18 and 29 years old with Graves' ophthalmopathy. The CDR3 bases are TGCAGTGCTCTAGCGGGAGCCCAAGAGACCCAGTACTTC. Translating gives CSALAGAQETQYF.